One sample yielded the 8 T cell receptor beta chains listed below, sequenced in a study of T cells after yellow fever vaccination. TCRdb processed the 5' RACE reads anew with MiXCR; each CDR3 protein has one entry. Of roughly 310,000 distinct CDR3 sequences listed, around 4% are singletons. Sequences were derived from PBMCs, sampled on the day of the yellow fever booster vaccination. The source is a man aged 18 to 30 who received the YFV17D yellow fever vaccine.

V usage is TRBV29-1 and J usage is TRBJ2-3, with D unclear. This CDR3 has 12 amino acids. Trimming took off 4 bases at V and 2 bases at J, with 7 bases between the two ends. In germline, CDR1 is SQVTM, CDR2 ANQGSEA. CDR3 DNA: TGCAGCGTTGGAGGTAACACAGATACGCAGTATTTT. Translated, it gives CSVGGNTDTQYF.

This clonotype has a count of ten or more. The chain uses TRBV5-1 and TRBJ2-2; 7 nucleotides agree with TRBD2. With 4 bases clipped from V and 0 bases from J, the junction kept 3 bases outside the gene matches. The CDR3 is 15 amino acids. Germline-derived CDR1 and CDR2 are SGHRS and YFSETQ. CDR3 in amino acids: CASSPSGTNTGELFF. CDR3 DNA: TGCGCCAGCAGCCCGAGCGGGACGAACACCGGGGAGCTGTTTTTT.

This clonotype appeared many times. The DNA for the CDR3 is TGTGCCAGCAGCTCCTTCCGGACAGATACGCAGTATTTT. Translation: CASSSFRTDTQYF. The gene calls are TRBV5-5 and TRBJ2-3; D remains unclear. Germline V gene lookup returns CDR1 SGHKS and CDR2 YYEKEE (reference sequence). The length of the CDR3 is 13 residues. V was clipped by 3 bases and J by 3 bases, with 8 bases between them.

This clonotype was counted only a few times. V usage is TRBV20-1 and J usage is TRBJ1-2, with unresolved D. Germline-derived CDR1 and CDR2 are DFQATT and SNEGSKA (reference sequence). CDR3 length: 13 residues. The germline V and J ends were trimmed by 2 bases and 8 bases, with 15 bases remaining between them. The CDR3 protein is CSARPQDLRGYTF. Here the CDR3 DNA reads TGCAGTGCTAGACCTCAGGACCTGAGGGGCTACACCTTC.

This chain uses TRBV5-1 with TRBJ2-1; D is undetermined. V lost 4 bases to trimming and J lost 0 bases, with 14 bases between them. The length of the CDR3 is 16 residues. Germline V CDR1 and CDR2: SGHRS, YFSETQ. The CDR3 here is CASSETKASSYNEQFF. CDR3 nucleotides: TGCGCCAGCAGCGAAACCAAGGCGAGCTCCTACAATGAGCAGTTCTTC.

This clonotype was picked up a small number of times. The chain's CDR3 is CASSDLGGSHSDTQYF. CDR3 in DNA: TGTGCCAGCAGCGACTTAGGGGGCAGTCACTCAGATACGCAGTATTTT. The V gene is TRBV6-5, the J gene TRBJ2-3; 7 nucleotides agree with TRBD1. CDR3 length: 16 residues. CDR1 MNHEY and CDR2 SVGAGI come from the germline V gene. V was clipped by 6 bases and J by 4 bases; unmatched bases: 13.

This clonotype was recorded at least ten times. The CDR3 loop is CASSYSLGRTDTQYF. The CDR3 DNA is TGTGCCAGCAGTTACTCGTTGGGCCGCACAGATACGCAGTATTTT. This chain links TRBV6-5 with TRBJ2-3; D gene ambiguous. This CDR3 contains 15 residues. The germline V gene encodes CDR1 MNHEY and CDR2 SVGAGI. Trimming left V 0 bases short and J 1 base short, with 8 bases between.

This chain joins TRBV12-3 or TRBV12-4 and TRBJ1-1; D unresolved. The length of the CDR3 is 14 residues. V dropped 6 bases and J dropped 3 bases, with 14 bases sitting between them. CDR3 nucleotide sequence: TGTGCCAGCAGACCGGAAGGGTATTACACTGAAGCTTTCTTT. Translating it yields CASRPEGYYTEAFF.